This TCR beta chain was captured in a study of shared clonotypes between healthy human individuals. Using immunoSEQ multiplex PCR, the repertoire was profiled, and TCRdb retains in-frame clones only, with some absent. The table lists just over 2,000,000 clones, 85% to 95% of them singletons. J lost 2 bases, V lost 3 bases, and 9 bases had no gene match. In germline, CDR1 is MGHRA, CDR2 YSYEKL. CDR3 size: 18 residues. Material for sequencing was naive CD4+ T cells sorted from blood. Subset described: CD45RA+ positively selected. The rearrangement links TRBV4-1 to TRBJ2-7, with TRBD2 matching 14 bases. The TCR comes from a man younger than 35 in good health. The CDR3 coding sequence is TGCGCCAGCAGCCATAAACCGGGACTAGCGGGAGTCGCCTACGAGCAGTACTTC. Its protein is CASSHKPGLAGVAYEQYF.